Following are 31 T cell receptor beta chains from one sample sequenced in a study of T cell changes during pregnancy in multiple sclerosis. This table comes from immunoSEQ multiplex PCR, and its TCRdb copy is limited to in-frame clones, with some not included. This sample yields around 57,000 clones, of which 92% are seen a single time; less than 0.2% belongs to the top ten. This sample comprised CD4+ T cells from peripheral blood mononuclear cells, obtained after pregnancy. The source is a female donor in good health, enrolled as a control in a pregnancy study.

This clone was observed once. The CDR3 region is CASSLLGADLGQGGYTF. Written as DNA, the CDR3 is TGTGCCAGCAGCTTACTCGGAGCCGATCTGGGACAGGGTGGCTACACCTTC. V gene TRBV7-9 combines with J gene TRBJ1-2, with TRBD1 identical over 9 bases. Trimming cost V 2 bases and J 7 bases; bases outside gene matches: 14. The germline V gene has CDR1 SEHNR and CDR2 FQNEAQ (reference sequence). The CDR3 spans 17 residues.

The chain links TRBV5-4 to TRBJ2-3; 10 nucleotides align to TRBD2. This CDR3 has 17 residues. Germline V gene sequence: CDR1 SGHNT, CDR2 YYREEE (reference sequence). Trimming at V came to 0 bases and at J to 7 bases, leaving 11 bases not matched to a gene. CDR3 residues: CASSLELAGSTPHTQYF. In DNA form, the CDR3 reads TGTGCCAGCAGCTTGGAACTAGCGGGGTCCACTCCCCATACGCAGTATTTT.

V is TRBV5-4 and J is TRBJ2-5; D is uncertain. Germline CDR1 reads SGHNT; CDR2 reads YYREEE (reference sequence). The CDR3 runs to 13 residues. Trimming pared 4 bases from V and 1 base from J, leaving 8 bases between. The CDR3 protein is CASSPGGQETQYF. In nucleotides, the CDR3 is TGTGCCAGCAGCCCGGGTGGCCAAGAGACCCAGTACTTC.

This sequence joins TRBV5-1 and TRBJ2-3, with 7 bases fitting TRBD2. The CDR3 is 16 amino acids. The trim removed 2 bases at V and 2 bases at J, leaving 8 bases unmatched. Per germline, CDR1 SGHRS and CDR2 YFSETQ. The CDR3 DNA reads TGCGCCAGCAGCTTAAATCCGGGACTAACCACAGATACGCAGTATTTT. Translated, it gives CASSLNPGLTTDTQYF.

In DNA form, the CDR3 reads TGTGCCAGCAGCTCGTGGGGGGAACAGCCCCAGCATTTT. It specifies CASSSWGEQPQHF. J is TRBJ1-5 and V is TRBV7-2, with a weak D call TRBD1 (5 bases). V lost 4 bases and J lost 7, with 11 bases in between. This CDR3 is built from 13 residues. From germline, CDR1 is SGHTA and CDR2 FQGNSA. Looking up the rest from reference TRBV7-2 and TRBJ1-5 gives the full variable domain: GAGVSQSPSNKVTEKGKDVELRCDPISGHTALYWYRQSLGQGLEFLIYFQGNSAPDKSGLPSDRFSAERTGGSVSTLTIQRTQQEDSAVYLCASSSWGEQPQHFGDGTRLSIL.

This clone was seen a handful of times. V usage is TRBV11-3 and J usage is TRBJ2-2; 12 bases line up with TRBD1. J was trimmed by 0 bases and V by 5 bases; bases with no gene match: 7. Germline-derived CDR1 and CDR2 are SGHNT and YENEEA. The CDR3 runs to 18 residues. The CDR3 DNA reads TGTGCCAGCAGCAACCCGGGACAGGGGGCCTCGAACACCGGGGAGCTGTTTTTT. Protein sequence: CASSNPGQGASNTGELFF. Combining the CDR3 with reference TRBV11-3 and TRBJ2-2 gives the whole variable domain EAGVVQSPRYKIIEKKQPVAFWCNPISGHNTLYWYLQNLGQGPELLIRYENEEAVDDSQLPKDRFSAERLKGVDSTLKIQPAELGDSAVYLCASSNPGQGASNTGELFFGEGSRLTVL.

The V call is TRBV20-1, the J call TRBJ2-3; maybe TRBD1 (5 bases). Trimming took 6 bases from V and 4 from J, leaving 8 bases between them. The CDR3 spans 11 residues. Germline CDR1 reads DFQATT; CDR2 reads SNEGSKA (reference sequence). The CDR3 reads CSARAADTQYF. Here the CDR3 DNA reads TGCAGTGCCAGGGCGGCAGATACGCAGTATTTT.

The V call is TRBV5-1, the J call TRBJ2-5; TRBD2 agrees at 8 bases. The length of the CDR3 is 15 residues. Germline values: CDR1 SGHRS, CDR2 YFSETQ. The V gene end was trimmed by 0 bases and the J gene end by 1 base; junction bases not matched to a gene: 2. CDR3 amino acids: CASSLGRGGQETQYF. For the CDR3, the DNA is TGCGCCAGCAGCTTGGGTCGGGGGGGCCAAGAGACCCAGTACTTC.

In this sample, this clone turned up once. This chain joins TRBV6-5 and TRBJ1-1; maybe TRBD1 (6 bases). Trimming took off 8 bases at V and 0 bases at J, with 16 bases between the two ends. This CDR3 has 15 amino acids. Germline loops: CDR1 MNHEY, CDR2 SVGAGI. In DNA form, the CDR3 reads TGTGCCAGCGGACGACGGGACATCATGAACACTGAAGCTTTCTTT. This gives the protein CASGRRDIMNTEAFF.

The rearrangement joins TRBV6-5 to TRBJ2-6; D is uncertain. Germline CDR1 and CDR2: MNHEY and SVGAGI. V lost 2 bases, J lost 8 bases, and 16 bases lay in between. This CDR3 spans 16 amino acids. The CDR3 region has the DNA TGTGCCAGCAGTTACCAGGCCTCCGGATGGCCCAACGTCCTGACTTTC. Amino acid sequence: CASSYQASGWPNVLTF.

V is TRBV5-1 and J is TRBJ2-2; D gene unclear. The CDR3 length is 15 residues. Germline loops: CDR1 SGHRS, CDR2 YFSETQ. The ends were cut back, 4 bases at V and 7 bases at J, with 17 bases in the middle. The CDR3 nucleotides are TGCGCCAGCAGCCAGCAGAAAAGAGGCGGCGGGGAGCTGTTTTTT. It translates to CASSQQKRGGGELFF.

The chain is built from TRBV5-1 and TRBJ2-3; unclear D gene. CDR3 length equals 17 residues. V was pared by 4 bases and J by 0 bases, with 18 bases between. CDR1 and CDR2 (germline): SGHRS, YFSETQ. CDR3 amino acids: CASSLRSQVASTDTQYF. CDR3 DNA sequence: TGCGCCAGCAGCCTGCGCTCGCAGGTCGCTAGCACAGATACGCAGTATTTT.

The chain joins TRBV6-1 to TRBJ2-1; 7 bases align to TRBD2. V was pared by 6 bases and J by 7 bases, with 9 bases of the junction left unmatched. Germline lookup yields CDR1 MNHNS and CDR2 SASEGT. The CDR3 runs to 14 residues. CDR3 sequence reads: CASRVGDYQNEQFF. CDR3 coding DNA: TGTGCCAGCAGGGTTGGGGACTACCAGAATGAGCAGTTCTTC.

The chain uses TRBV7-3 and TRBJ1-2; 8 nucleotides align to TRBD1. J was trimmed by 4 bases and V by 7 bases; bases with no gene match: 11. The germline V gene encodes CDR1 SGHTA and CDR2 FQGTGA. This CDR3 contains 15 residues. The CDR3 DNA follows: TGTGCCAGCACCCCTTACCAGGGGGCCACCTATGGCTACACCTTC. As protein: CASTPYQGATYGYTF.

The rearrangement uses TRBV28 and TRBJ2-7; TRBD2 matches at 8 bases. Germline CDR1 and CDR2: MDHEN and SYDVKM. This CDR3 has 15 amino acids. The ends lost 4 bases at V and 8 bases at J; junction bases unmatched: 13. The DNA of the CDR3 is TGTGCCAGCAGTTCGCCGGGGGGGTCTACGGTAAAGCAGTACTTC. As protein: CASSSPGGSTVKQYF. The full variable domain, its missing parts supplied by reference TRBV28 and TRBJ2-7, is DVKVTQSSRYLVKRTGEKVFLECVQDMDHENMFWYRQDPGLGLRLIYFSYDVKMKEKGDIPEGYSVSREKKERFSLILESASTNQTSMYLCASSSPGGSTVKQYFGPGTRLTVT.

The V and J genes are TRBV15 and TRBJ1-5, with D unclear. Germline V gene sequence: CDR1 LNHNV, CDR2 YYDKDF (reference sequence). The V end lost 0 bases, the J end lost 4 bases, and 10 bases lay between the germline ends. CDR3 length equals 15 residues. Written as DNA, the CDR3 is TGTGCCACCAGCAGAGATCATGGAGGGAATCAGCCCCAGCATTTT. Amino acids: CATSRDHGGNQPQHF.

The J gene is TRBJ1-1, the V gene TRBV5-1; no clear D. V was shortened by 0 bases and J by 3 bases, with 12 bases between the two germline ends. Germline V CDR1 and CDR2: SGHRS, YFSETQ. This CDR3 has 15 residues. The DNA of the CDR3 is TGCGCCAGCAGCTTGGCGGCACAGCAGTACACTGAAGCTTTCTTT. Its translation is CASSLAAQQYTEAFF.

The chain joins TRBV11-2 to TRBJ2-7; 10 nucleotides align to TRBD2. The CDR3 covers 15 residues. Germline V gene lookup returns CDR1 SGHAT and CDR2 FQNNGV. The V and J ends lost 5 bases and 2 bases, in that order; junction bases with no gene match: 6. The chain's CDR3 is CASSLRSGGPYEQYF. The CDR3 DNA sequence: TGTGCCAGCAGCCTCCGTAGCGGGGGGCCCTACGAGCAGTACTTC. The complete variable domain, with remaining parts taken from reference TRBV11-2 and TRBJ2-7, reads EAGVAQSPRYKIIEKRQSVAFWCNPISGHATLYWYQQILGQGPKLLIQFQNNGVVDDSQLPKDRFSAERLKGVDSTLKIQPAKLEDSAVYLCASSLRSGGPYEQYFGPGTRLTVT.

Worth noting for this clone: Other DNA sequences from this sample encode an identical CDR3 as well. The chain links TRBV9 to TRBJ2-2; 8 bases map to TRBD1. V lost 0 bases and J lost 6; bases outside the gene matches: 4. Germline V lookup: CDR1 SGDLS, CDR2 YYNGEE. CDR3 size: 15 residues. CDR3 nucleotides: TGTGCCAGCAGCGTAGGGGCAGGGGGCCCCGGGGAGCTGTTTTTT. Translation gives CASSVGAGGPGELFF. Full variable domain (outside the CDR3, taken from reference TRBV9 and TRBJ2-2): DSGVTQTPKHLITATGQRVTLRCSPRSGDLSVYWYQQSLDQGLQFLIQYYNGEERAKGNILERFSAQQFPDLHSELNLSSLELGDSALYFCASSVGAGGPGELFFGEGSRLTVL.

The rearrangement joins TRBV5-1 to TRBJ1-1; 7 bases agree with TRBD1. This CDR3 comprises 15 residues. Germline CDR1 is SGHRS and CDR2 is YFSETQ. Unmatched junction bases numbered 4, after V lost 0 bases and J lost 2 bases. The CDR3 DNA reads TGCGCCAGCAGCTTGGCCCGGGACAGCAACACTGAAGCTTTCTTT. Its translation is CASSLARDSNTEAFF.

V usage is TRBV7-2 and J usage is TRBJ1-3; D might be TRBD1 (6 bases). In germline, CDR1 is SGHTA, CDR2 FQGNSA. V was pared by 4 bases and J by 2 bases, with 12 bases between. The CDR3 length is 15 residues. In nucleotides, the CDR3 is TGTGCCAGCAGCTCGAGCAGGGGCCCTGGAAACACCATATATTTT. This translates into CASSSSRGPGNTIYF. The full variable domain, completed using reference TRBV7-2 and TRBJ1-3, is GAGVSQSPSNKVTEKGKDVELRCDPISGHTALYWYRQSLGQGLEFLIYFQGNSAPDKSGLPSDRFSAERTGGSVSTLTIQRTQQEDSAVYLCASSSSRGPGNTIYFGEGSWLTVV.

The chain uses TRBV5-1 and TRBJ1-2, with 11 bases that match TRBD1. This CDR3 is 17 amino acids long. CDR1 and CDR2 (germline): SGHRS, YFSETQ. The junction had 8 bases not matched to a gene; V was cut back by 0 bases and J by 4 bases. CDR3 sequence (DNA): TGCGCCAGCAGCTTGGCGGACAGGGGGCTATCCTCCTATGGCTACACCTTC. This sequence encodes CASSLADRGLSSYGYTF. The full variable domain, completed using reference TRBV5-1 and TRBJ1-2, is KAGVTQTPRYLIKTRGQQVTLSCSPISGHRSVSWYQQTPGQGLQFLFEYFSETQRNKGNFPGRFSGRQFSNSRSEMNVSTLELGDSALYLCASSLADRGLSSYGYTFGSGTRLTVV.

This chain links TRBV7-9 with TRBJ1-2; a weak D match, TRBD1 (5 bases). The germline V and J ends were trimmed by 2 bases and 5 bases, with 15 bases remaining between them. Germline assignment: CDR1 SEHNR and CDR2 FQNEAQ (reference sequence). This CDR3 spans 15 amino acids. CDR3 DNA: TGTGCCAGCAGCTTAAGACAGACCCAAGATTATGGCTACACCTTC. Protein sequence: CASSLRQTQDYGYTF.

The chain recombines TRBV7-6 with TRBJ2-1; 10 positions match TRBD2. The CDR3 runs 15 residues. V lost 6 bases to trimming and J lost 3 bases; unmatched junction nucleotides: 5. Germline loops: CDR1 SGHVS, CDR2 FNYEAQ. This CDR3 is CASRPLAGVYNEQFF. The CDR3 region has the DNA TGTGCCAGCAGACCTCTAGCGGGGGTCTACAATGAGCAGTTCTTC. Combining the CDR3 with reference TRBV7-6 and TRBJ2-1 gives the whole variable domain GAGVSQSPRYKVTKRGQDVALRCDPISGHVSLYWYRQALGQGPEFLTYFNYEAQQDKSGLPNDRFSAERPEGSISTLTIQRTEQRDSAMYRCASRPLAGVYNEQFFGPGTRLTVL.

The rearrangement links TRBV27 to TRBJ1-2; D is uncertain. Germline values: CDR1 MNHEY, CDR2 SMNVEV (reference sequence). Trimming left V 6 bases short and J 0 bases short, with 11 bases between. CDR3 length equals 14 residues. The CDR3 DNA reads TGTGCCAGCAGCGGGGATACAGCTAACTATGGCTACACCTTC. It codes for CASSGDTANYGYTF.

The J gene is TRBJ1-5, the V gene TRBV10-3; D is perhaps TRBD1 (5 bases). This CDR3 is built from 15 residues. The germline gives CDR1 ENHRY, CDR2 SYGVKD. The CDR3 DNA sequence: TGTGCAACACGTGATCAGGGTATGGGGAATCAGCCCCAGCATTTT. Residues: CATRDQGMGNQPQHF.

The chain joins TRBV5-8 to TRBJ2-1; 12 nucleotides match TRBD1. This CDR3 is built from 17 residues. Germline V gene sequence: CDR1 SGHTS, CDR2 YDEGEE. J was trimmed by 4 bases and V by 0 bases; bases with no gene match: 5. The CDR3 region has the DNA TGTGCCAGCAGCTTGGCCCCGGGACAGGGGGCATACAATGAGCAGTTCTTC. As protein: CASSLAPGQGAYNEQFF.

V gene TRBV6-6 combines with J gene TRBJ1-6; D remains ambiguous. The CDR3 contains 14 residues. In germline, CDR1 is MNHNY, CDR2 SVGAGI (reference sequence). Between the trimmed V and J ends, which lost 7 bases and 9 bases, there was a span of 16 bases. The CDR3 DNA is TGTGCCAGCACCCTTTTATCCGAGGGTTCACCCCTCCACTTT. Amino acid sequence: CASTLLSEGSPLHF.

The rearrangement links TRBV29-1 to TRBJ2-5; 7 bases are shared with TRBD2. Germline CDR1 is SQVTM and CDR2 is ANQGSEA. CDR3 length equals 13 residues. The J segment lost 4 bases and the V segment lost 4 bases, leaving 6 bases of the junction unmatched. CDR3 region: CSVAPSGGETQYF. DNA for the CDR3: TGCAGCGTTGCCCCTAGCGGCGGAGAGACCCAGTACTTC.

J is TRBJ2-1 and V is TRBV7-8; TRBD1 matches at 8 bases. The CDR3 is made up of 15 amino acids. Germline V gene lookup returns CDR1 SGHVS and CDR2 FQNEAQ. V was pared by 5 bases and J by 0 bases, with 3 bases of the junction left unmatched. CDR3 sequence reads: CASSRQGSSYNEQFF. The CDR3 DNA reads as TGTGCCAGCAGCCGACAGGGGAGCTCCTACAATGAGCAGTTCTTC.

This clone was counted between two and nine times. The rearrangement uses TRBV6-1 and TRBJ1-2; no clear D. The CDR3 totals 13 residues. V was clipped by 3 bases and J by 8 bases, with 13 bases between them. Per the germline V gene, CDR1 is MNHNS and CDR2 is SASEGT. The CDR3 DNA follows: TGTGCCAGCAGTGAGGGTGGGCAGAGAGGCTACACCTTC. This translates into CASSEGGQRGYTF.